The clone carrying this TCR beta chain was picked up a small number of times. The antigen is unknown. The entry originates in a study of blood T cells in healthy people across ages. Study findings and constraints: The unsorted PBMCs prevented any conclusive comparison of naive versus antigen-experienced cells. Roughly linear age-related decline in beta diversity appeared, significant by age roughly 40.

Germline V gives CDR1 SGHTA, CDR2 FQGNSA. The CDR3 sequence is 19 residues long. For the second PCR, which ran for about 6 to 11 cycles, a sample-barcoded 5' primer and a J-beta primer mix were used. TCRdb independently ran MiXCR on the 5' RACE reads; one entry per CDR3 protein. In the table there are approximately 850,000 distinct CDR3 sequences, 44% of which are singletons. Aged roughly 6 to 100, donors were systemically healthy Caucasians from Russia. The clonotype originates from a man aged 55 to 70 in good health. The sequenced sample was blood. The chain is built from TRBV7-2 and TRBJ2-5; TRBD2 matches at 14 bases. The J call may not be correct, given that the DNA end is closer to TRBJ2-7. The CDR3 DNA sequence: TGTGCCAGCAGCCCTTACGGGACTAGCGGGGGCCGACTCCCCTACGAGCAGTACTTC. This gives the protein CASSPYGTSGGRLPYEQYF.